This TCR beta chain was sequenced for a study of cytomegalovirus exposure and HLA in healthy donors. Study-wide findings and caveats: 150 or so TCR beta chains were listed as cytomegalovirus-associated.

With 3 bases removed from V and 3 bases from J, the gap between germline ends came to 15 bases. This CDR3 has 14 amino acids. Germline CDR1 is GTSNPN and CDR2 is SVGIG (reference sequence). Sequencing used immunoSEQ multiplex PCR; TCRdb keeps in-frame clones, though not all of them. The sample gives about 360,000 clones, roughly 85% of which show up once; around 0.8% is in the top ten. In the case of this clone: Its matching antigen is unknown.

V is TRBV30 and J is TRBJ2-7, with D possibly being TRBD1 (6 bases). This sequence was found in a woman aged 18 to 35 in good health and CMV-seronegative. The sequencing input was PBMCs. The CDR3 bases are TGTGCCTGGAGACCCCTTACAGGGTACTACGAGCAGTACTTC. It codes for CAWRPLTGYYEQYF.